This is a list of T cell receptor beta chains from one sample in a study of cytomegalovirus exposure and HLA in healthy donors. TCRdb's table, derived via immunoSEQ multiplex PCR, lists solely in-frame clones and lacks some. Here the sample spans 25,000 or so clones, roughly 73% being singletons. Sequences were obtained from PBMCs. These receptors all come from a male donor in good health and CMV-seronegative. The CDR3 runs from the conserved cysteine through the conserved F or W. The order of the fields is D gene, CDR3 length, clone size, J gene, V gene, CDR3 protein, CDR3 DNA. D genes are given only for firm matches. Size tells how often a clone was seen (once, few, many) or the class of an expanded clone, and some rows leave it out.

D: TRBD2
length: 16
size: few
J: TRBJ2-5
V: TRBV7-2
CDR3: CASSVTSARAQETQYF
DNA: TGTGCCAGCAGCGTGACTAGCGCCCGAGCACAAGAGACCCAGTACTTC

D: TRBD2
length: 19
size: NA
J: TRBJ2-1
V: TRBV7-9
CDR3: CASSLSQTSGGASNNEQFF
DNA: TGTGCCAGCAGCTTATCCCAGACTAGCGGGGGGGCCTCCAACAATGAGCAGTTCTTC

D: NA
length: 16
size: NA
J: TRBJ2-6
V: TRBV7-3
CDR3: CASSLTRNSGANVLTF
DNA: TGTGCCAGCAGCTTAACCAGGAACTCTGGGGCCAACGTCCTGACTTTC

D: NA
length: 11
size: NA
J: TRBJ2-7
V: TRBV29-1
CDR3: CSVEDQAEQYF
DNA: TGCAGCGTTGAAGATCAGGCCGAGCAGTACTTC

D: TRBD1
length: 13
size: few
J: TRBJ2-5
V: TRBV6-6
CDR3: CATRQGGMETQYF
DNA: TGTGCCACACGACAGGGGGGTATGGAGACCCAGTACTTC

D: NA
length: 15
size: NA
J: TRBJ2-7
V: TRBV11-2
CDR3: CASSRDFVPSYEQYF
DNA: TGTGCCAGCAGCCGGGACTTCGTGCCTTCCTACGAGCAGTACTTC

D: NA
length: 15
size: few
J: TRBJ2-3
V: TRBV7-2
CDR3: CASSLVERTTDTQYF
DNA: TGTGCCAGCAGCTTAGTAGAGCGGACCACAGATACGCAGTATTTT

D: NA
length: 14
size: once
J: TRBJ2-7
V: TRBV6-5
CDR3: CASSYSDSSYEQYF
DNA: TGTGCCAGCAGTTACTCGGACAGCTCCTACGAGCAGTACTTC

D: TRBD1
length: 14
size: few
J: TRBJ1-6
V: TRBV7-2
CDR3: CAAAGTAYNSPLHF
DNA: TGTGCCGCGGCCGGGACAGCCTATAATTCACCCCTCCACTTT

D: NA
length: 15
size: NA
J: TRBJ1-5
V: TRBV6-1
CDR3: CASRSMGHGNQPQHF
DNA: TGTGCCAGCAGAAGTATGGGGCACGGCAATCAGCCCCAGCATTTT

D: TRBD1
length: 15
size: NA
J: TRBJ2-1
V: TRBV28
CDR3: CASSFPTGTGTGQFF
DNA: TGTGCCAGCAGTTTCCCGACCGGGACAGGGACTGGGCAGTTCTTC

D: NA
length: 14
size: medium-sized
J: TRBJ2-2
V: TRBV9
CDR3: CASSRGASSGELFF
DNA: TGTGCCAGCTCCCGGGGGGCCTCTTCCGGGGAGCTGTTTTTT

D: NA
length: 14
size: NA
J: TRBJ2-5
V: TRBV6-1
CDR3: CASSESGARETQYF
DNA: TGTGCCAGCAGTGAATCAGGGGCGCGGGAGACCCAGTACTTC

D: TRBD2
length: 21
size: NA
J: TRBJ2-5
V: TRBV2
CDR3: CAPEGGDVGLAGEGQRETQYF
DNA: TGTGCCCCAGAAGGGGGAGATGTTGGGCTAGCGGGGGAGGGTCAGCGGGAGACCCAGTACTTC

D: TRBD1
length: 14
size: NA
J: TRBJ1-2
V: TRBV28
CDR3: CASSSGTGETGYTF
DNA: TGTGCCAGCAGTTCCGGGACAGGGGAGACTGGCTACACCTTC

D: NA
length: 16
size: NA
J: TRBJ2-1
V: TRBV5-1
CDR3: CASSPGVAGDYNEQFF
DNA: TGCGCCAGCAGCCCAGGGGTGGCGGGGGACTACAATGAGCAGTTCTTC